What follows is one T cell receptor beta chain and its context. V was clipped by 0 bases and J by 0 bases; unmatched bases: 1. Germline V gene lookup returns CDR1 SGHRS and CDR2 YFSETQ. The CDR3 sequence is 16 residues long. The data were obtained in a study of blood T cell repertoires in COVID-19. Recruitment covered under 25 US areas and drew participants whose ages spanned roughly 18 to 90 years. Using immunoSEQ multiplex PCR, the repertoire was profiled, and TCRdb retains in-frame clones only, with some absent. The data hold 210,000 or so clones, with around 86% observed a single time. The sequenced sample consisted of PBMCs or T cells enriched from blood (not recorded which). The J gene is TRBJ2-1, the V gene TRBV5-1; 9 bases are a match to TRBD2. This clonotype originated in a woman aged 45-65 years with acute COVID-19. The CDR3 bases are TGCGCCAGCAGCTTGGATAGCGGGAGCTCCTACAATGAGCAGTTCTTC. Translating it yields CASSLDSGSSYNEQFF.